A single sample is the source of the 30 T cell receptor beta chains below, sequenced in a study of T cells in women clearing cervical HPV infection. Assay used: immunoSEQ multiplex PCR; TCRdb lists only in-frame clones, some missing. This sample's table reports tens of thousands of clones. Sequencing used blood buffy coat. Receptor source: a woman between 18 and 70 years old with a cervical HPV16 infection that either progressed to CIN3+ or cleared (not recorded which).

As to this clone: The CDR3 extends 3 residues past the end of the read, so its final part is completed from the germline J gene. The chain is built from TRBV19 and TRBJ2-1, with 10 bases aligning to TRBD1. The germline CDR1 and CDR2 sequences are LNHDA and SQIVND (reference sequence). The CDR3 is made up of 16 amino acids. V gave up 5 bases and J gave up 5 bases; unmatched junction bases: 9. The CDR3 here is CASSGRLGTGDNEQFF. The DNA read from the CDR3 is TGTGCCAGTAGTGGCCGTCTGGGGACAGGGGACAATGAG.

Points on this clone: The read terminates 3 residues before the CDR3 end, so the remaining end is supplied by the germline J gene. The chain couples TRBV7-2 to TRBJ2-7; weak D call: TRBD1 (6 bases). The germline CDR1 and CDR2 sequences are SGHTA and FQGNSA. The CDR3 consists of 15 residues. V shed 3 bases and J shed 3 bases, with 15 bases lying between them. The CDR3 spells CASSFTLGAVYEQYF. The part of the CDR3 DNA that was read is TGTGCCAGCAGCTTCACGCTGGGGGCGGTCTACGAG.

Worth noting for this clone: The read terminates 3 residues before the CDR3 end, so the remaining end is supplied by the germline J gene. This chain joins TRBV10-3 and TRBJ1-3; no reliable D call. The V gene lost 0 bases and the J gene lost 0 bases, with 9 bases spanning the gap. This CDR3 region has 16 residues. Germline CDR1 and CDR2: ENHRY and SYGVKD. The DNA read from the CDR3 is TGTGCCATCAGTGAGTCGAACGCGATCTCTGGAAACACC. Residues: CAISESNAISGNT. The CDR3 in its entirety is CAISESNAISGNTIYF.

The CDR3 protein is CASRPENYGYTF. CDR3 DNA (partial): TGCGCCAGCAGACCAGAAAACTATGGC. The chain uses TRBV5-1 and TRBJ1-2; the D is unclear. The CDR3 end lies 3 residues beyond the end of the read and is filled in from the germline J gene. The CDR3 is made up of 12 amino acids. V lost 5 bases to trimming and J lost 2 bases, with 7 bases between them. Per the germline V gene, CDR1 is SGHRS and CDR2 is YFSETQ.

Comments on this clone: The CDR3 extends 3 residues past the end of the read, so its final part is completed from the germline J gene. The chain is built from TRBV28 and TRBJ1-2; D uncertain. This CDR3 spans 14 amino acids. Germline V gene sequence: CDR1 MDHEN, CDR2 SYDVKM. CDR3 sequence: CASSLSLSLLGYTF. CDR3 DNA, as far as it was read: TGTGCCAGCAGTTTATCCTTGTCCCTCCTAGGC.

A word on this clone: The CDR3 is cut off 3 residues early in the read; its end comes from the germline J gene. This chain uses TRBV28 with TRBJ1-2; D is possibly TRBD1 (5 bases). The germline CDR1 and CDR2 sequences are MDHEN and SYDVKM. Trimming removed 3 bases from V and 0 bases from J, with 11 bases in between. CDR3 length equals 15 residues. CDR3 in amino acids: CASSFRLRANYGYTF. The DNA read from the CDR3 is TGTGCCAGCAGTTTCCGACTCAGGGCTAACTATGGC.

Note on this clone: Sequencing ends 3 residues short of the CDR3 end; the germline J gene provides the rest. V gene TRBV19 combines with J gene TRBJ2-3; 9 bases are a match to TRBD1. This CDR3 is built from 14 residues. CDR1 and CDR2 (germline): LNHDA, SQIVND (reference sequence). The J segment lost 6 bases and the V segment lost 4 bases, leaving 5 bases of the junction unmatched. The CDR3 here is CASSTTGGWDTQYF. The CDR3 bases that were read are TGTGCCAGTAGTACCACAGGGGGCTGGGATACG.

Note on this clone: The read ends 3 residues shy of where the CDR3 ends; the end is completed using the germline J gene. The chain recombines TRBV20-1 with TRBJ1-1; D uncertain. This CDR3 is built from 12 residues. The germline V gene encodes CDR1 DFQATT and CDR2 SNEGSKA (reference sequence). Trimming pared 3 bases from V and 4 bases from J, leaving 9 bases between. CDR3 DNA, as far as it was read: TGCAGTGCTAGCTTAGATCTCACTGAA. It specifies CSASLDLTE. In full, the CDR3 reads CSASLDLTEAFF.

A word on this clone: The read terminates 3 residues before the CDR3 end, so the remaining end is supplied by the germline J gene. The rearrangement uses TRBV6-2 or TRBV6-3 and TRBJ2-4; perhaps TRBD2 as D (6 bases). Germline values: CDR1 MNHEY, CDR2 SVGEGT. This CDR3 contains 13 residues. The sequenced part of the CDR3 DNA is TGTGCCAGCTCAAGACTAGGACTTACCCGT. Residues: CASSRLGLTR. The full CDR3 reads CASSRLGLTRQYF.

Turning to this clone: The sequence runs out 3 residues before the end of the CDR3; the remainder is reconstructed from the germline J gene. V and J are TRBV11-2 and TRBJ1-6; 10 positions agree with TRBD1. V trimming: 4 bases; J trimming: 11 bases; junction bases outside the gene matches: 8. Germline V gene lookup returns CDR1 SGHAT and CDR2 FQNNGV. This CDR3 has 15 amino acids. The sequenced CDR3 bases are TGTGCCAGCAGCTCGACAGGGGGCACGGGGACACCC. Protein: CASSSTGGTGTP. The full CDR3 protein reads CASSSTGGTGTPLHF.

As concerns this clone: The read falls 3 residues short of the CDR3 end, and the missing part is taken from the germline J gene. J is TRBJ2-2 and V is TRBV30; D uncertain. The germline V gene encodes CDR1 GTSNPN and CDR2 SVGIG (reference sequence). This CDR3 comprises 11 residues. V lost 2 bases and J 8 bases, leaving 6 bases between the germline ends. The sequenced CDR3 bases are TGTGCCTGGAGTTTTTTAGGGGAG. Translation: CAWSFLGE. The entire CDR3 sequence reads CAWSFLGELFF. Drawing the rest from reference TRBV30 and TRBJ2-2, the complete variable domain is SQTIHQWPATLVQPVGSPLSLECTVEGTSNPNLYWYRQAAGRGLQLLFYSVGIGQISSEVPQNLSASRPQDRQFILSSKKLLLSDSGFYLCAWSFLGELFFGEGSRLTVL.

As regards this clone: The DNA ends 3 residues before the CDR3 does, and the rest of the CDR3 is filled in from the germline J gene. The genes are TRBV12-3 or TRBV12-4 and TRBJ2-7, with 7 bases identical to TRBD1. This CDR3 has 17 amino acids. The trim removed 4 bases at V and 3 bases at J, leaving 15 bases unmatched. The covered CDR3 bases are TGTGCCAGCAGTTCACGACCCCCGGGACAGACGATCTACGAG. It is translated as CASSSRPPGQTIYE. The CDR3 as a whole reads CASSSRPPGQTIYEQYF.

Regarding this clone: The read ends 3 residues shy of where the CDR3 ends; the end is completed using the germline J gene. J is TRBJ1-6 and V is TRBV6-1; a possible D gene is TRBD1 (5 bases). Trimming pared 3 bases from V and 6 bases from J, leaving 15 bases between. This CDR3 is 16 amino acids long. Looked up from germline, CDR1 is MNHNS and CDR2 is SASEGT. Incomplete CDR3 DNA: TGTGCCAGCAGTGATCAGGGAAGGGTCAGTAATTCACCC. This sequence encodes CASSDQGRVSNSP. In full, the CDR3 reads CASSDQGRVSNSPLHF.

The DNA read from the CDR3 is TGTGCCAGCAGCTTAGCGAAACAGGCTACCTACGAG. Amino acids: CASSLAKQATYE. In full, the CDR3 reads CASSLAKQATYEQYF. The chain recombines TRBV7-8 with TRBJ2-7; D is possibly TRBD1 (5 bases). The read ends 3 residues early relative to the CDR3; the germline J gene fills the gap. The CDR3 spans 15 residues. Germline values: CDR1 SGHVS, CDR2 FQNEAQ. The V end lost 0 bases, the J end lost 2 bases, and 11 bases lay between the germline ends.

Here the CDR3 reads CAISEGASGFTDTQYF. Partial CDR3 DNA: TGTGCCATCAGTGAGGGGGCTAGCGGTTTCACAGATACG. J is TRBJ2-3 and V is TRBV10-3, with 7 bases aligning to TRBD2. Read data end 3 residues before the CDR3 end; the end is taken from the germline J gene. V gave up 2 bases and J gave up 2 bases; unmatched junction bases: 7. Germline lookup yields CDR1 ENHRY and CDR2 SYGVKD. CDR3 length: 16 residues.

About this clone: From the germline J gene comes the end of the CDR3, since the read stops 3 residues before it. The chain recombines TRBV13 with TRBJ2-7, with D possibly matching TRBD1 (6 bases). V was shortened by 4 bases and J by 3 bases, with 19 bases between the two germline ends. The germline V gene has CDR1 PRHDT and CDR2 FYEKMQ (reference sequence). The CDR3 spans 16 residues. Here the CDR3 reads CASSSSSGARGYEQYF. The DNA read from the CDR3 is TGTGCCAGCAGCTCAAGCAGTGGGGCCAGGGGCTACGAG.

On this clone: The read is 3 residues too short to cover the CDR3 end, so that end is filled in from the germline J gene. The V call is TRBV7-8, the J call TRBJ2-7; weak D call: TRBD1 (5 bases). The CDR3 length is 15 residues. Trimming removed 5 bases from V and 2 bases from J, with 16 bases in between. The V gene's germline CDR1 is SGHVS and CDR2 FQNEAQ. The CDR3 spells CASSKQALATYEQYF. The covered CDR3 bases are TGTGCCAGCAGCAAACAGGCTTTAGCCACCTACGAG.

In regard to this clone: The read falls 3 residues short of the CDR3 end, and the missing part is taken from the germline J gene. This rearrangement joins TRBV19 to TRBJ1-2, with D possibly matching TRBD1 (6 bases). This CDR3 is 13 amino acids long. Germline V gene data show CDR1 as LNHDA and CDR2 as SQIVND (reference sequence). V shed 7 bases and J shed 6 bases, with 15 bases lying between them. Incomplete CDR3 DNA: TGTGCCAGTACAGAGCAGGGGTTCGATGGC. Residues: CASTEQGFDG. The whole CDR3 is CASTEQGFDGYTF.

As concerns this clone: The missing CDR3 end, 3 residues past where the read stops, is filled in from the germline J gene. The J gene is TRBJ1-4, the V gene TRBV5-1; 9 bases are a match to TRBD1. The J segment lost 8 bases and the V segment lost 2 bases, leaving 13 bases of the junction unmatched. The length of the CDR3 is 17 residues. Germline loops: CDR1 SGHRS, CDR2 YFSETQ. Here the CDR3 reads CASSFSPGQGTGEKLFF. Incomplete CDR3 DNA: TGCGCCAGCAGCTTCTCACCGGGACAGGGAACCGGAGAAAAA.

The covered CDR3 bases are TGTGCCAGCAGTCTTACAGACAGGTCCTACGAG. As protein: CASSLTDRSYE. The CDR3 in full is CASSLTDRSYEQYF. The chain carries TRBV7-7 and TRBJ2-7; D possibly corresponds to TRBD1 (6 bases). The read is 3 residues too short to cover the CDR3 end, so that end is filled in from the germline J gene. The CDR3 runs 14 residues. Germline loops: CDR1 SSHAT, CDR2 FNYEAQ (reference sequence). V was pared by 6 bases and J by 1 base, with 13 bases between.

Regarding this clone: Read coverage stops 3 residues before the CDR3 terminus; the germline J gene supplies the remainder. The V call is TRBV7-6, the J call TRBJ1-1; no firm D call. Germline loops: CDR1 SGHVS, CDR2 FNYEAQ. V was cut by 2 bases and J by 3 bases, with 16 bases left in between. The CDR3 runs 16 residues. The CDR3 sequence is CASSLTQAGRDTEAFF. The sequenced CDR3 bases are TGTGCCAGCAGCTTAACCCAGGCGGGTAGGGACACTGAA. The complete variable domain, with remaining parts taken from reference TRBV7-6 and TRBJ1-1, reads GAGVSQSPRYKVTKRGQDVALRCDPISGHVSLYWYRQALGQGPEFLTYFNYEAQQDKSGLPNDRFSAERPEGSISTLTIQRTEQRDSAMYRCASSLTQAGRDTEAFFGQGTRLTVV.

Points on this clone: The read gets to within 3 residues of the CDR3 end, and the germline J gene fills in the rest. The chain links TRBV20-1 to TRBJ2-2; unclear D gene. With 0 bases removed from V and 3 bases from J, the gap between germline ends came to 8 bases. The length of the CDR3 is 14 residues. Germline assignment: CDR1 DFQATT and CDR2 SNEGSKA (reference sequence). The CDR3 sequence: CSARDDTDTGELFF. The DNA read from the CDR3 is TGCAGTGCTAGAGATGACACAGACACCGGGGAG.

Comments on this clone: The read terminates 3 residues before the CDR3 end, so the remaining end is supplied by the germline J gene. This chain uses TRBV7-2 with TRBJ1-2; no reliable D call. This CDR3 is built from 15 residues. CDR1 and CDR2 (germline): SGHTA, FQGNSA. Trimming removed 2 bases from V and 4 bases from J, with 14 bases in between. The DNA read from the CDR3 is TGTGCCAGCAGCTTATCAGCTGCCGGCGGCTATGGC. It specifies CASSLSAAGGYG. The full-length CDR3 reads as CASSLSAAGGYGYTF. The entire variable domain, with the rest obtained from reference TRBV7-2 and TRBJ1-2, is as follows: GAGVSQSPSNKVTEKGKDVELRCDPISGHTALYWYRQSLGQGLEFLIYFQGNSAPDKSGLPSDRFSAERTGGSVSTLTIQRTQQEDSAVYLCASSLSAAGGYGYTFGSGTRLTVV.

In regard to this clone: The read ends 3 residues before the CDR3 terminus; that terminus is restored from the germline J gene. V gene TRBV10-2 combines with J gene TRBJ1-6; TRBD1 matches 9 bases. V lost 5 bases to trimming and J lost 4 bases; unmatched junction nucleotides: 3. CDR3 length: 15 residues. CDR1 and CDR2 (germline): WSHSY, SAAADI. The CDR3 protein is CASSHDRGYNSPLHF. CDR3 DNA (partial): TGCGCCAGCAGTCATGACAGGGGGTATAATTCACCC.

For this clone: Read sequence stops 3 residues before the CDR3 end, and the germline J gene provides the missing end. The chain carries TRBV10-3 and TRBJ1-2, with a weak D call TRBD1 (5 bases). This CDR3 spans 14 amino acids. Germline CDR1 reads ENHRY; CDR2 reads SYGVKD. Trimming left V 2 bases short and J 3 bases short, with 10 bases between. The covered CDR3 bases are TGTGCCATCAGTGAGCGGCAGGGCCACTATGGC. Translating it yields CAISERQGHYG. The complete CDR3 sequence is CAISERQGHYGYTF.

Note on this clone: The read comes to an end 3 residues before the CDR3 does, leaving the germline J gene to fill in the end. The gene calls are TRBV10-3 and TRBJ1-2; 9 bases line up with TRBD1. The CDR3 totals 13 residues. The trim removed 9 bases at V and 0 bases at J, leaving 2 bases unmatched. The germline CDR1 and CDR2 sequences are ENHRY and SYGVKD. The CDR3 sequence is CAMRTGANYGYTF. The covered CDR3 bases are TGTGCCATGCGGACAGGGGCTAACTATGGC.

As for this clone: The read ends 3 residues early relative to the CDR3; the germline J gene fills the gap. This chain connects TRBV7-2 to TRBJ1-5; a weak D match, TRBD1 (5 bases). The germline gives CDR1 SGHTA, CDR2 FQGNSA. CDR3 length: 14 amino acids. The V end lost 5 bases, the J end lost 4 bases, and 12 bases lay between the germline ends. The sequenced CDR3 bases are TGTGCCAGCAGCCAGGCAGGGATTAATCAGCCC. Encoded protein: CASSQAGINQP. The full-length CDR3 reads as CASSQAGINQPQHF.

With regard to this clone: The missing CDR3 end, 3 residues past where the read stops, is filled in from the germline J gene. The V gene is TRBV4-1, the J gene TRBJ1-2; D is perhaps TRBD1 (5 bases). CDR3 length equals 16 residues. V dropped 4 bases and J dropped 4 bases, with 19 bases sitting between them. Per germline, CDR1 MGHRA and CDR2 YSYEKL. CDR3 DNA, as far as it was read: TGCGCCAGCAGCCCGAACCCGGGACTCGGGGGCTATGGC. Translation gives CASSPNPGLGGYG. The CDR3, in full, reads CASSPNPGLGGYGYTF.

About this clone: The read ends 3 residues early relative to the CDR3; the germline J gene fills the gap. V gene TRBV20-1 combines with J gene TRBJ2-4; 10 bases agree with TRBD2. Trimming cost V 4 bases and J 0 bases; bases outside gene matches: 3. This CDR3 is 15 amino acids long. From germline, CDR1 is DFQATT and CDR2 SNEGSKA (reference sequence). The CDR3 reads CSATKREGAKNIQYF. The sequenced CDR3 bases are TGCAGTGCTACCAAGCGGGAGGGAGCCAAAAACATT.

As for this clone: The CDR3 end is not reached by the read, which stops 3 residues before it; the germline J gene fills it in. The chain combines TRBV5-1 with TRBJ2-2; a weak D match, TRBD1 (6 bases). Per the germline V gene, CDR1 is SGHRS and CDR2 is YFSETQ. This CDR3 contains 15 residues. Deletions cut 5 bases from V and 1 base from J, with 12 bases between. The CDR3 sequence is CASSPVQGNTGELFF. The sequenced part of the CDR3 DNA is TGCGCCAGCAGTCCGGTACAGGGGAACACCGGGGAG.